This T cell receptor (beta chain) is drawn from a study of blood T cell repertoires in COVID-19. Looking at the study overall: Acute-phase and convalescent COVID-19 samples originated in the United States, Italy and Spain. From T cells, B-cell-depleted T cells, or PBMCs came the material, which was cDNA or gDNA.

Looked up from germline, CDR1 is SGHTA and CDR2 is FQGNSA. Trimming removed 5 bases from V and 4 bases from J, with 5 bases in between. The CDR3 has 11 amino acids. In the authors' methods: Reference gene primers were amplified, and this amplification served to estimate nucleated cell counts. The method was immunoSEQ multiplex PCR; TCRdb's version includes in-frame clones alone and lacks a portion of them. Clone size and V and J calls were adopted from that table, with D and trimming inferred from the DNA. The profile shows about 230,000 clones, 80% to 90% of them singletons. Sequences were obtained from peripheral blood. The TCR originated in a woman aged 80 or older with active or convalescent COVID-19. The chain employs TRBV7-2 and TRBJ1-1; D is unclear. In nucleotides, the CDR3 is TGTGCCAGCAGCCGGTTCACTGAAGCTTTCTTT. This encodes CASSRFTEAFF.